This TCR beta chain comes out of a study of cytomegalovirus exposure and HLA in healthy donors. Notes on the study in general: Later analysis demonstrated an association between a missense DCLRE1C variant and TCR beta V- and J-gene trimming.

In the PCR, 60 Vbeta and 13 Jbeta primers were used. Assay used: immunoSEQ multiplex PCR; TCRdb lists only in-frame clones, some missing. The top ten hold roughly 4% of the sample, which has under 150,000 clones, under 90% seen once. Regarding this clone: Its cognate antigen is unknown.

The length of the CDR3 is 13 residues. With 7 bases removed from V and 4 bases from J, the gap between germline ends came to 13 bases. Germline CDR1 reads SNHLY; CDR2 reads FYNNEI. The sample comprised PBMCs. The rearrangement links TRBV2 to TRBJ2-5; tentatively, D is TRBD2 (6 bases). This clonotype was sampled from a woman aged 40 to 50 in good health and CMV-seronegative. Here the CDR3 DNA reads TGTGCCAGCACTCGACTAGTCGGAGAGACCCAGTACTTC. It specifies CASTRLVGETQYF.